This T cell receptor (beta chain) was recovered during a study of cytomegalovirus exposure and HLA in healthy donors. Across the whole study: The same platform was used for the 90 to 150 validation repertoires and the roughly 640 first-cohort repertoires, a later analysis reported. General study findings and limits: Among TCR sequences, most were rare, though some public TCRs appeared in many donors. Researchers counted 150 to 200 TCR beta chains as cytomegalovirus-associated.

The CDR3 runs to 11 residues. V lost 6 bases and J lost 7, with 7 bases in between. Germline CDR1 reads SNHLY; CDR2 reads FYNNEI. The validation cohort, a group of 100 to 150 subjects, included the donors and was separate from the approximately 680-subject first cohort. With regard to this clone: What it recognizes is unknown.

The data were produced by immunoSEQ multiplex PCR, yet TCRdb's version contains in-frame clones alone and is incomplete. The sample shows about 50,000 clones, around nine tenths of them seen only once. Sequencing input: PBMCs. The V gene is TRBV2, the J gene TRBJ2-1, with D uncertain. This receptor was identified in a man between 18 and 35 years old in good health and CMV-seronegative. The CDR3 here is CASSASNEQFF. In DNA form, the CDR3 reads TGTGCCAGCAGCGCCAGTAATGAGCAGTTCTTC.